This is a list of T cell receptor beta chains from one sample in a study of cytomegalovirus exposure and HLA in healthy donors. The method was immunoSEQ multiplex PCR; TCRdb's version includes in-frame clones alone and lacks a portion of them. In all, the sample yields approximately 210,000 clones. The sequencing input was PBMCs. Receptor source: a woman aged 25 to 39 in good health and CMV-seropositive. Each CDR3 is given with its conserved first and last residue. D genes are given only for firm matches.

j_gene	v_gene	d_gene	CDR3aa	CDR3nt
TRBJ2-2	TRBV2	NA	CASSVARATGELFF	TGTGCCAGCAGTGTCGCCAGGGCCACCGGGGAGCTGTTTTTT
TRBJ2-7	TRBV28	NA	CASRQGGYEQYF	TGTGCCAGCAGGCAGGGGGGCTACGAGCAGTACTTC
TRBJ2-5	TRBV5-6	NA	CASSLLQETQYF	TGTGCCAGCAGCCTACTTCAAGAGACCCAGTACTTC
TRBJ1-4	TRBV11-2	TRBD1	CASSRTGGGEKLFF	TGTGCCAGCAGTCGGACAGGGGGTGGTGAAAAACTGTTTTTT
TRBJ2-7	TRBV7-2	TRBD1	CASSQDRGGYEQYF	TGTGCCAGCAGCCAGGACAGGGGGGGTTACGAGCAGTACTTC
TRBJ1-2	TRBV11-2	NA	CASSHQGGDGYTF	TGTGCCAGCAGCCATCAGGGCGGGGATGGCTACACCTTC
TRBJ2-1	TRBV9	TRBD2	CASSVGTSNNEQFF	TGTGCCAGCAGCGTAGGGACTAGCAACAATGAGCAGTTCTTC
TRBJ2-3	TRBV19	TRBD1	CASSTGTGYADTQYF	TGTGCCAGTAGTACGGGGACAGGGTATGCAGATACGCAGTATTTT
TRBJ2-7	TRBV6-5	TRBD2	CASSFGLASEQYF	TGTGCCAGCAGTTTCGGACTAGCCAGCGAGCAGTACTTC
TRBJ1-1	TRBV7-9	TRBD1	CASSSIKTGGTEAFF	TGTGCCAGCAGCTCCATTAAGACAGGGGGCACTGAAGCTTTCTTT
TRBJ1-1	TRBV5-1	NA	CASSLRGGNTEAFF	TGCGCCAGCAGCTTGCGGGGGGGGAATACTGAAGCTTTCTTT
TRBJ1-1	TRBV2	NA	CASSPEGKTEAFF	TGTGCCAGCAGCCCCGAGGGTAAGACTGAAGCTTTCTTT
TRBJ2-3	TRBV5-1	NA	CASSPRDFPPDTQYF	TGCGCCAGCAGCCCGCGGGACTTTCCGCCGGATACGCAGTATTTT
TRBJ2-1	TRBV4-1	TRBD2	CASSQDGAGGPLDEQFF	TGCGCCAGCAGCCAAGATGGAGCGGGGGGGCCGCTCGATGAGCAGTTCTTC
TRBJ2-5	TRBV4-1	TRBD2	CASSQAGTSGYQETQYF	TGCGCCAGCAGCCAGGCTGGGACTAGCGGGTACCAAGAGACCCAGTACTTC
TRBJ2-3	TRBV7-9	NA	CASSSMGSTGTQYF	TGTGCCAGCAGCTCGATGGGCTCAACAGGTACGCAGTATTTT
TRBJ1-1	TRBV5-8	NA	CASRFGGARTTEAFF	TGTGCCAGTAGATTTGGGGGGGCGCGGACGACTGAAGCTTTCTTT
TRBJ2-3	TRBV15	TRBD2	CATTSGTYTDTQYF	TGTGCCACCACTAGCGGGACCTACACAGATACGCAGTATTTT
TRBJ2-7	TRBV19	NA	CASRGRTATYEQYF	TGTGCCAGTAGGGGCCGGACAGCAACCTACGAGCAGTACTTC
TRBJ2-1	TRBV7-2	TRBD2	CASSLWSGMGEQFF	TGTGCCAGCAGCTTATGGAGCGGGATGGGTGAGCAGTTCTTC
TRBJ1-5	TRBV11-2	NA	CASSPGAGGNQPQHF	TGTGCCAGCAGCCCCGGGGCAGGGGGCAATCAGCCCCAGCATTTT
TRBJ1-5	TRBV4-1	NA	CASSQGSSGDQPQHF	TGCGCCAGCAGCCAAGGGTCCAGCGGGGATCAGCCCCAGCATTTT